Below, 5 T cell receptor beta chains from the same sample are listed, as sequenced in a study of blood T cell repertoires in COVID-19. Only in-frame clones appear in the TCRdb table, and some are missing; sequencing was by immunoSEQ multiplex PCR. The top ten clones hold 5% to 7.5% of a sample with 150,000 to 200,000 clones, more than 70% of them seen once. The source material was PBMCs or T cells enriched from blood (not recorded which). These receptors were obtained from a man aged 35 to 55 who had recovered from COVID-19.

This clone was detected only a few times. The chain joins TRBV5-4 to TRBJ1-1; D call uncertain. Germline values: CDR1 SGHNT, CDR2 YYREEE (reference sequence). The CDR3 consists of 15 residues. The V gene lost 1 base and the J gene lost 2 bases, with 12 bases spanning the gap. The DNA of the CDR3 is TGTGCCAGCAGCTTGACGGAAAGACTTAACACTGAAGCTTTCTTT. Protein: CASSLTERLNTEAFF.

The chain links TRBV9 to TRBJ2-2; the D gene is possibly TRBD1 (6 bases). Germline CDR1 reads SGDLS; CDR2 reads YYNGEE. With 4 bases removed from V and 7 bases from J, the gap between germline ends came to 14 bases. The CDR3 has 14 amino acids. As DNA, the CDR3 is TGTGCCAGCAGCTTACAGGGCTCGTTCGGGGAGCTGTTTTTT. Residues: CASSLQGSFGELFF.

V is TRBV28 and J is TRBJ1-5; a weak D match, TRBD1 (6 bases). Germline V lookup: CDR1 MDHEN, CDR2 SYDVKM. The CDR3 spans 17 residues. V was clipped by 5 bases and J by 5 bases, with 22 bases between them. The CDR3 DNA is TGTGCCAGCAGTCACGTAGCGGGGAAGGGGGAGGATCAGCCCCAGCATTTT. Translating gives CASSHVAGKGEDQPQHF.

The V gene is TRBV4-1, the J gene TRBJ1-1, with TRBD1 as a possible D gene (5 bases). The V end was cut by 0 bases, the J end by 0 bases, with 11 bases between. Germline V gene sequence: CDR1 MGHRA, CDR2 YSYEKL. This CDR3 has 16 residues. CDR3 sequence: CASSQDLMGLNTEAFF. The DNA for the CDR3 is TGCGCCAGCAGCCAAGATTTGATGGGGCTGAACACTGAAGCTTTCTTT.

This sequence joins TRBV27 and TRBJ1-1; D remains ambiguous. There are 16 residues in the CDR3. Trimming removed 1 base at V and 3 bases at J, with 15 bases between. Looked up from germline, CDR1 is MNHEY and CDR2 is SMNVEV (reference sequence). The CDR3 loop is CASSLLGRGLDTEAFF. In nucleotides, the CDR3 is TGTGCCAGCAGTTTATTAGGACGGGGTCTCGACACTGAAGCTTTCTTT.